The 29 T cell receptor beta chains below all came from one sample that was sequenced in a study of cytomegalovirus exposure and HLA in healthy donors. The PCR had 60 Vbeta and 13 Jbeta primers. Some clones are missing from TCRdb's copy, which holds only in-frame ones; the method was immunoSEQ multiplex PCR. This sample has about 180,000 clones, with 65% to 85% found just once. The specimen sequenced was PBMCs. The receptor set was obtained from a man in his 60s in good health and CMV-seronegative.

This chain joins TRBV6-5 and TRBJ1-1; D might be TRBD1 (6 bases). This CDR3 comprises 15 residues. Germline V gene sequence: CDR1 MNHEY, CDR2 SVGAGI. V was clipped by 2 bases and J by 1 base, with 11 bases between them. The CDR3 region is CASSYHGQQNTEAFF. In nucleotides, the CDR3 is TGTGCCAGCAGTTACCACGGACAGCAGAACACTGAAGCTTTCTTT.

The chain is built from TRBV10-3 and TRBJ2-7, with 7 bases identical to TRBD1. The length of the CDR3 is 16 residues. Per germline, CDR1 ENHRY and CDR2 SYGVKD. V trimming: 5 bases; J trimming: 2 bases; junction bases outside the gene matches: 12. The chain's CDR3 is CAISNRDSHLTYEQYF. The CDR3 DNA reads as TGTGCCATCAGTAATAGGGACAGCCACCTTACCTACGAGCAGTACTTC.

This clone occurred once. This chain uses TRBV6-5 with TRBJ1-4, with D possibly matching TRBD1 (5 bases). Trimming shortened V by 6 bases and J by 3 bases, and 11 bases separated the two germline ends. CDR3 size: 14 residues. In germline, CDR1 is MNHEY, CDR2 SVGAGI. The CDR3 is CASSPTESNEKLFF. CDR3 nucleotides: TGTGCCAGCAGCCCGACAGAGTCTAATGAAAAACTGTTTTTT.

The V gene is TRBV30, the J gene TRBJ2-6; TRBD2 might be the D (5 bases). Germline assignment: CDR1 GTSNPN and CDR2 SVGIG (reference sequence). This CDR3 is 14 amino acids long. In nucleotides, the CDR3 is TGTGGGACGGCGGGTAGCTCTGGGGCCAACGTCCTGACTTTC. Its translation is CGTAGSSGANVLTF. Looking up the rest from reference TRBV30 and TRBJ2-6 gives the full variable domain: SQTIHQWPATLVQPVGSPLSLECTVEGTSNPNLYWYRQAAGRGLQLLFYSVGIGQISSEVPQNLSASRPQDRQFILSSKKLLLSDSGFYLCGTAGSSGANVLTFGAGSRLTVL.

The chain combines TRBV7-9 with TRBJ1-1; D gene ambiguous. CDR1 and CDR2 from the germline V gene are SEHNR and FQNEAQ (reference sequence). CDR3 length: 15 amino acids. The V gene lost 1 base and the J gene lost 3 bases, with 12 bases spanning the gap. Here the CDR3 DNA reads TGTGCCAGCAGCTTAGTGGTGACCGGGGACACTGAAGCTTTCTTT. The encoded protein is CASSLVVTGDTEAFF.

This chain uses TRBV7-3 with TRBJ2-1; D is perhaps TRBD1 (7 bases). Germline-derived CDR1 and CDR2 are SGHTA and FQGTGA. The CDR3 is 16 residues long. Trimming shortened V by 1 base and J by 9 bases, and 19 bases separated the two germline ends. CDR3 bases: TGTGCCAGCAGCTTAAGGGGCCAGGGGGGTAGAGGTGAGCAGTTCTTC. Residues: CASSLRGQGGRGEQFF.

This chain connects TRBV29-1 to TRBJ1-4; D is perhaps TRBD1 (5 bases). CDR3 length: 12 amino acids. V was pared by 5 bases and J by 8 bases, with 12 bases between. CDR1 and CDR2 from the germline V gene are SQVTM and ANQGSEA. The CDR3 spells CSVRGDGEKLFF. The DNA of the CDR3 is TGCAGCGTTCGCGGGGACGGAGAAAAACTGTTTTTT.

V usage is TRBV4-1 and J usage is TRBJ1-2; D not resolved. V lost 7 bases and J lost 0, with 24 bases in between. Germline CDR1 MGHRA, CDR2 YSYEKL. The length of the CDR3 is 18 residues. The CDR3 DNA reads as TGCGCCAGCAAAAAAGCCTTCCCGCACCTTGACTCTAACTATGGCTACACCTTC. This translates into CASKKAFPHLDSNYGYTF.

This clone occurred many times. The V and J genes are TRBV7-6 and TRBJ2-1; tentatively, D is TRBD1 (6 bases). The V and J ends lost 5 bases and 4 bases respectively, with 15 bases between them. The CDR3 sequence is 15 residues long. Germline V gene sequence: CDR1 SGHVS, CDR2 FNYEAQ. The CDR3 DNA is TGTGCCAGCAGCACCCCTTGGGGGCCATACAATGAGCAGTTCTTC. Translation: CASSTPWGPYNEQFF.

This clone was detected a few times. The chain couples TRBV5-1 to TRBJ2-7, with D uncertain. This CDR3 is built from 12 residues. V lost 1 base and J 3 bases, leaving 5 bases between the germline ends. The germline gives CDR1 SGHRS, CDR2 YFSETQ. This chain's CDR3 is CASSLPNYEQYF. CDR3 bases: TGCGCCAGCAGCTTGCCAAACTACGAGCAGTACTTC.

The chain is built from TRBV15 and TRBJ1-1; 9 bases fit TRBD1. V lost 3 bases to trimming and J lost 1 base; unmatched junction nucleotides: 12. CDR1 is LNHNV, CDR2 YYDKDF, per germline (reference sequence). The CDR3 runs 18 residues. Written as DNA, the CDR3 is TGTGCCACCAGCAGGGGGACAGGGTGGGGGCAGGGGAACACTGAAGCTTTCTTT. As protein: CATSRGTGWGQGNTEAFF.

The chain combines TRBV19 with TRBJ2-2, with TRBD1 matching over 7 bases. This CDR3 contains 19 residues. Per the germline V gene, CDR1 is LNHDA and CDR2 is SQIVND (reference sequence). V trimming: 4 bases; J trimming: 3 bases; junction bases outside the gene matches: 17. The CDR3 sequence is CASSRYSGQFRFDTGELFF. CDR3 DNA: TGTGCCAGTAGTAGATACTCGGGACAGTTTCGGTTCGACACCGGGGAGCTGTTTTTT. The variable domain in full, completed from reference TRBV19 and TRBJ2-2, reads DGGITQSPKYLFRKEGQNVTLSCEQNLNHDAMYWYRQDPGQGLRLIYYSQIVNDFQKGDIAEGYSVSREKKESFPLTVTSAQKNPTAFYLCASSRYSGQFRFDTGELFFGEGSRLTVL.

The V and J genes are TRBV7-7 and TRBJ2-7; D call uncertain. The germline gives CDR1 SSHAT, CDR2 FNYEAQ (reference sequence). V lost 5 bases to trimming and J lost 5 bases, with 22 bases between them. The CDR3 covers 16 residues. CDR3: CASSPKRGSNCHEQYF. The CDR3 coding sequence is TGTGCCAGCAGCCCAAAGCGTGGGTCCAACTGCCACGAGCAGTACTTC.

This clone was seen more than once but under ten times. The rearrangement joins TRBV7-3 to TRBJ1-2; no clear D gene. V gave up 9 bases and J gave up 4 bases, with 12 bases separating them. This CDR3 comprises 12 residues. The germline CDR1 and CDR2 sequences are SGHTA and FQGTGA. The CDR3 bases are TGTGCCAGTATGAATTCGGGCTATGGCTACACCTTC. This gives the protein CASMNSGYGYTF.

The chain joins TRBV4-2 to TRBJ2-1, with D possibly being TRBD1 (5 bases). The V end was cut by 0 bases, the J end by 3 bases, with 12 bases between. The CDR3 runs to 16 residues. CDR1 is LGHNA and CDR2 is YNFKEQ in the germline V gene. The CDR3 sequence is CASSQESQGLYNEQFF. CDR3 DNA: TGTGCCAGCAGCCAAGAGAGTCAGGGCCTCTACAATGAGCAGTTCTTC.

The chain employs TRBV15 and TRBJ1-4, with D hard to call. V was pared by 8 bases and J by 4 bases, with 14 bases between. The germline V gene has CDR1 LNHNV and CDR2 YYDKDF (reference sequence). The CDR3 runs 14 residues. The CDR3, as DNA: TGTGCCACCGTCGCCGGCGGCAATAATGAAAAACTGTTTTTT. It is translated as CATVAGGNNEKLFF. Combining the CDR3 with reference TRBV15 and TRBJ1-4 gives the whole variable domain DAMVIQNPRYQVTQFGKPVTLSCSQTLNHNVMYWYQQKSSQAPKLLFHYYDKDFNNEADTPDNFQSRRPNTSFCFLDIRSPGLGDTAMYLCATVAGGNNEKLFFGSGTQLSVL.

CDR3 region: CASTAWAGTEAFF. The CDR3 DNA is TGTGCCAGCACGGCCTGGGCGGGGACTGAAGCTTTCTTT. The chain employs TRBV9 and TRBJ1-1; D is unclear. Germline CDR1 and CDR2: SGDLS and YYNGEE. V was pared by 6 bases and J by 5 bases, with 14 bases between. This CDR3 spans 13 amino acids.

Remarks on this clone: The junction departs from germline at one end; a sequencing error may be responsible. This rearrangement joins TRBV7-9 to TRBJ2-7; 8 bases are a match to TRBD1. This CDR3 has 16 amino acids. Germline lookup yields CDR1 SEHNR and CDR2 FQNEAQ (reference sequence). The chain's CDR3 is CSSSLPPDRDSYEQYF. CDR3 sequence (DNA): TGTTCCAGCAGCTTACCCCCGGACAGGGACTCCTACGAGCAGTACTTC.

The rearrangement joins TRBV7-9 to TRBJ1-5; TRBD1 is a possible D gene (5 bases). The CDR3 covers 11 residues. Trimming stripped 9 bases from V and 7 bases from J, with 10 bases between. Per the germline V gene, CDR1 is SEHNR and CDR2 is FQNEAQ (reference sequence). In nucleotides, the CDR3 is TGTGCCAGAGCGGGGGGGCAGCCCCAGCATTTT. It encodes CARAGGQPQHF.

J is TRBJ2-3 and V is TRBV27, with TRBD1 matching 8 bases. Germline V gene data show CDR1 as MNHEY and CDR2 as SMNVEV (reference sequence). The CDR3 contains 17 residues. The ends lost 7 bases at V and 0 bases at J; junction bases unmatched: 12. The CDR3, as DNA: TGTGCCAGCACACAAATTCCCGGGACAGGAAGCACAGATACGCAGTATTTT. It yields the protein CASTQIPGTGSTDTQYF.

This chain uses TRBV15 with TRBJ1-1, with TRBD1 as a possible D gene (5 bases). Per the germline V gene, CDR1 is LNHNV and CDR2 is YYDKDF (reference sequence). V was cut by 3 bases and J by 2 bases, with 10 bases left in between. This CDR3 region has 14 residues. The CDR3 protein is CATSREQENTEAFF. In DNA, the CDR3 is TGTGCCACCAGCAGGGAACAGGAAAACACTGAAGCTTTCTTT.

The V and J genes are TRBV9 and TRBJ2-1, with 7 positions matching TRBD2. Germline values: CDR1 SGDLS, CDR2 YYNGEE. V lost 4 bases and J lost 2; bases outside the gene matches: 6. The CDR3 consists of 15 residues. The CDR3 loop reads CASSTEGRAYNEQFF. CDR3 DNA: TGTGCCAGCAGCACTGAGGGGAGGGCCTACAATGAGCAGTTCTTC. The full variable domain, completed using reference TRBV9 and TRBJ2-1, is DSGVTQTPKHLITATGQRVTLRCSPRSGDLSVYWYQQSLDQGLQFLIQYYNGEERAKGNILERFSAQQFPDLHSELNLSSLELGDSALYFCASSTEGRAYNEQFFGPGTRLTVL.

Only one count was recorded for this clone. The J gene is TRBJ2-3, the V gene TRBV7-2, with no clear D. The germline V gene has CDR1 SGHTA and CDR2 FQGNSA. The CDR3 runs 14 residues. V lost 7 bases and J 2 bases, leaving 13 bases between the germline ends. CDR3 sequence reads: CASTLTRITDTQYF. CDR3 DNA sequence: TGTGCCAGCACCCTGACCAGGATCACAGATACGCAGTATTTT.

The chain recombines TRBV29-1 with TRBJ2-3, with D possibly being TRBD2 (5 bases). V lost 4 bases to trimming and J lost 4 bases, with 15 bases between them. Germline lookup yields CDR1 SQVTM and CDR2 ANQGSEA. The CDR3 is 14 amino acids. The CDR3 region is CSVGDAGEADTQYF. The CDR3 DNA reads TGCAGCGTTGGGGATGCCGGGGAAGCAGATACGCAGTATTTT.

CDR3 DNA sequence: TGTGCCAGCAGCCTGACAGGGGTGGGAAACACCATATATTTT. Protein product: CASSLTGVGNTIYF. The J gene is TRBJ1-3, the V gene TRBV6-5, with 8 bases identical to TRBD1. Trimming removed 6 bases from V and 4 bases from J; junction bases left unmatched: 5. CDR1 and CDR2 from the germline V gene are MNHEY and SVGAGI. The CDR3 is made up of 14 amino acids.

This clone has just a few counts. This rearrangement joins TRBV27 to TRBJ2-7, with D maybe TRBD1 (5 bases). Trimming stripped 5 bases from V and 1 base from J, with 12 bases between. CDR1 and CDR2 from the germline V gene are MNHEY and SMNVEV (reference sequence). The CDR3 is 14 amino acids. CDR3 region: CASSRRRDSYEQYF. The DNA for the CDR3 is TGTGCCAGCAGTCGACGCAGGGATTCCTACGAGCAGTACTTC.

The chain has TRBV6-1 and TRBJ2-7, with 9 bases identical to TRBD1. V was clipped by 0 bases and J by 1 base; unmatched bases: 10. CDR1 is MNHNS, CDR2 SASEGT, per germline. CDR3 length: 18 residues. CDR3 DNA: TGTGCCAGCAGTGAAGCGCGGGACAGGGAGATGGGATCCTACGAGCAGTACTTC. This translates into CASSEARDREMGSYEQYF.

The chain links TRBV10-3 to TRBJ2-2; 9 nucleotides line up with TRBD2. This CDR3 spans 14 amino acids. Per germline, CDR1 ENHRY and CDR2 SYGVKD. V gave up 11 bases and J gave up 7 bases; unmatched junction bases: 11. CDR3 coding DNA: TGTGCCTTCCGGCCTAGCGGGACGGACGGGGAGCTGTTTTTT. Translated: CAFRPSGTDGELFF.

The chain employs TRBV7-9 and TRBJ2-1; 8 bases match TRBD2. Trimming at V came to 5 bases and at J to 9 bases, leaving 12 bases not matched to a gene. This CDR3 region has 15 residues. Germline lookup yields CDR1 SEHNR and CDR2 FQNEAQ (reference sequence). The CDR3 sequence is CASSGAGTSRSEQFF. CDR3 nucleotides: TGTGCCAGCAGCGGTGCCGGGACTAGTCGTAGTGAGCAGTTCTTC.